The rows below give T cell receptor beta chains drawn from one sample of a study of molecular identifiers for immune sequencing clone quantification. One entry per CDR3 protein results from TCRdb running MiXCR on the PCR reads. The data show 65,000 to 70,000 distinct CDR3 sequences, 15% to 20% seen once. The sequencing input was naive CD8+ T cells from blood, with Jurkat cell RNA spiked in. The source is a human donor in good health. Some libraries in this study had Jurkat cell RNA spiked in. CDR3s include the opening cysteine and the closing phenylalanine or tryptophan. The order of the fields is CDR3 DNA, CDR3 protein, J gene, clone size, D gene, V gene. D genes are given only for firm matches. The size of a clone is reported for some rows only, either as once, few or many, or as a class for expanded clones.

TGTGCCAGCAGTTTCCCTAGCGGGAAGTTAGGTGAGCAGTTCTTC	CASSFPSGKLGEQFF	TRBJ2-1	NA	TRBD2	TRBV12-3/TRBV12-4
TGCGCCAGCAGCTGGCGAACGGCAGGAGTAGAGACCCAGTACTTC	CASSWRTAGVETQYF	TRBJ2-5	once	NA	TRBV5-1
TGCAGTGCTAGAGATTCTCTAGCGGAAAGGGATGAGCAGTTCTTC	CSARDSLAERDEQFF	TRBJ2-1	many	TRBD2	TRBV20-1
TGCGCCAGCAGCCAAGGGGGGGTTTCCTACGAGCAGTACTTC	CASSQGGVSYEQYF	TRBJ2-7	many	NA	TRBV4-3
TGTGCCAGCCGACGACAGGGGGCCTACGAGCAGTACTTC	CASRRQGAYEQYF	TRBJ2-7	few	TRBD1	TRBV27
TGTGCCAGCAGCCAAGATCCGGGCCAGATCTACGAGCAGTACTTC	CASSQDPGQIYEQYF	TRBJ2-7	many	NA	TRBV4-2
TGTGCCAGCAGCTTAAGTCTAGCGGACACTTACAATGAGCAGTTCTTC	CASSLSLADTYNEQFF	TRBJ2-1	NA	TRBD2	TRBV12-3/TRBV12-4
TGCAGTGCTCACAGGGGCGAGGGGAAACTGTTTTTT	CSAHRGEGKLFF	TRBJ1-4	many	TRBD1	TRBV20-1
TGTGCCAGTACTCCCCGAGGGCGGGAGGGGACCCAAGAGACCCAGTACTTC	CASTPRGREGTQETQYF	TRBJ2-5	many	TRBD2	TRBV2
TGCGCCATTACCCTAGGGAGTTACAATGAGCAGTTCTTC	CAITLGSYNEQFF	TRBJ2-1	many	NA	TRBV10-2
TGTGCCAGTAGTTTGGACCAAGAGACCCAGTACTTC	CASSLDQETQYF	TRBJ2-5	many	NA	TRBV19
TGTGCCAGCAATTTTCCCCGAACAGGGGTCACTGAAGCTTTCTTT	CASNFPRTGVTEAFF	TRBJ1-1	many	TRBD1	TRBV28
TGTGCCAGCAGCCAAGAAACAGGAGGCGGTTCCTACGAGCAGTACTTC	CASSQETGGGSYEQYF	TRBJ2-7	many	NA	TRBV14
TGTGCCAGCAGTCCGCCGACAGGGTACTATGGCTACACCTTC	CASSPPTGYYGYTF	TRBJ1-2	many	TRBD1	TRBV6-5
TGTGCCAGCAGTTGGACTAGCGGGAGTTACAATGAGCAGTTCTTC	CASSWTSGSYNEQFF	TRBJ2-1	few	TRBD2	TRBV28
TGTGCCAGCAGCGAAAGGACGGATTCCTCTGGGGCCAACGTCCTGACTTTC	CASSERTDSSGANVLTF	TRBJ2-6	many	NA	TRBV11-2
TGTGCCAGCAGAGATCTTAGCGGGAGGAACACCGGGGAGCTGTTTTTT	CASRDLSGRNTGELFF	TRBJ2-2	many	TRBD2	TRBV7-9
TGCGCCAGCAGCCAATTGGGACTAGCGGGGGAGACCCAGTACTTC	CASSQLGLAGETQYF	TRBJ2-5	NA	TRBD2	TRBV4-1
TGTGCCAGCAGCTTCTCCCCTGGGGCGGCAATAGCCAAAAACATTCAGTACTTC	CASSFSPGAAIAKNIQYF	TRBJ2-4	many	NA	TRBV7-9
TGTGCCATCTCTGTGACTCCGGCCGCCGAGCAGTACTTC	CAISVTPAAEQYF	TRBJ2-7	many	NA	TRBV28
TGTGCCAGCAGCTCCCGGGACACCTACGAGCAGTACTTC	CASSSRDTYEQYF	TRBJ2-7	many	NA	TRBV11-3
TGCAGCGTTGCCGGACAGGACTACACAGATACGCAGTATTTT	CSVAGQDYTDTQYF	TRBJ2-3	many	NA	TRBV29-1
TGTGCCAGCCTTTACCCCTACCTGGGACGAGAGACCCAGTACTTC	CASLYPYLGRETQYF	TRBJ2-5	many	NA	TRBV6-1